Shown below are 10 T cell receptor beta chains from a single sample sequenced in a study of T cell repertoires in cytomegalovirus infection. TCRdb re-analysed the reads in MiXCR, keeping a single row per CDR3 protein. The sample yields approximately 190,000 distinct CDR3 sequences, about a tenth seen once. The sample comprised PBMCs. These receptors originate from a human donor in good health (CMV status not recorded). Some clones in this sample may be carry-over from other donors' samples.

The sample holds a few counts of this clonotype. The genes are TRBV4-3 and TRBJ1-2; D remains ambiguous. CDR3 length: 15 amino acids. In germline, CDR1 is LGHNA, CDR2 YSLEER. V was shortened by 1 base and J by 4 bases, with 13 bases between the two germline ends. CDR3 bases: TGCGCCAGCAGCCAAGGAGAAGAACGTCTCTATGGCTACACCTTC. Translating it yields CASSQGEERLYGYTF.

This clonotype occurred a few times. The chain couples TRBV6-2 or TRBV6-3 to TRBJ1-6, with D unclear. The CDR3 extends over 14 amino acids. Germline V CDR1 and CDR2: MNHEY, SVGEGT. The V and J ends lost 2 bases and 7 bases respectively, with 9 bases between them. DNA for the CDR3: TGTGCCAGCAGTTACGGCGGAATAAATTCACCCCTCCACTTT. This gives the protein CASSYGGINSPLHF.

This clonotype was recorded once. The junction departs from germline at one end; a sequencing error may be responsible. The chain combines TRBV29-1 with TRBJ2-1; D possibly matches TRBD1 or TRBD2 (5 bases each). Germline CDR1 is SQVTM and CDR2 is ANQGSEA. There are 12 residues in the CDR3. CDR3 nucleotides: TGCAGCGTGAAAGGGACCTACAATGCGCAGTTCTTC. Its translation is CSVKGTYNAQFF.

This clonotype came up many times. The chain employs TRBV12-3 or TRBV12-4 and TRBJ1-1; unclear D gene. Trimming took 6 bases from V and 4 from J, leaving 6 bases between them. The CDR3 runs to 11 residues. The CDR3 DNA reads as TGTGCCAGCAGATACAGCACTGAAGCTTTCTTT. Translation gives CASRYSTEAFF.

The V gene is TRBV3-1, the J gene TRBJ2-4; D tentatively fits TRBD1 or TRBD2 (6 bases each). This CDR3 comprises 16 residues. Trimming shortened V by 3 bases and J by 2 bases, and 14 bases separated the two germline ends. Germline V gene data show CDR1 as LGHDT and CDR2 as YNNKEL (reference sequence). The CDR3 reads CASSQETRGPKNIQYF. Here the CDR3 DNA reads TGTGCCAGCAGCCAGGAGACACGGGGGCCCAAAAACATTCAGTACTTC.

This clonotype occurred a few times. This chain's CDR3 is CASSWNEQFF. CDR3 nucleotides: TGTGCCAGCAGTTGGAATGAGCAGTTCTTC. The chain has TRBV6-1 and TRBJ2-1; D ambiguous. This CDR3 has 10 amino acids. Germline CDR1 and CDR2: MNHNS and SASEGT. Trimming took 5 bases from V and 7 from J, leaving 3 bases between them.

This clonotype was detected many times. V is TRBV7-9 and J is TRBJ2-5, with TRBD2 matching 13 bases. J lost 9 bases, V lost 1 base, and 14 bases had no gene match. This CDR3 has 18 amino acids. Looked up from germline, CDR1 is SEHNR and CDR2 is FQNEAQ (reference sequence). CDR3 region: CASSLVRFGTSGEVSQYF. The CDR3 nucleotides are TGTGCCAGCAGCTTAGTACGCTTTGGGACTAGCGGGGAGGTGTCCCAGTACTTC. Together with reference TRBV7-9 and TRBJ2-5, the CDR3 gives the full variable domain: DTGVSQNPRHKITKRGQNVTFRCDPISEHNRLYWYRQTLGQGPEFLTYFQNEAQLEKSRLLSDRFSAERPKGSFSTLEIQRTEQGDSAMYLCASSLVRFGTSGEVSQYFGPGTRLLVL.

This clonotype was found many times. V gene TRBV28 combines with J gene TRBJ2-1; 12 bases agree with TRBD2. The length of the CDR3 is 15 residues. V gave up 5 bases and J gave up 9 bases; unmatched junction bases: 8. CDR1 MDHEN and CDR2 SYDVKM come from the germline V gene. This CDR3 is CASSELAGGSVEQFF. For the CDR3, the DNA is TGTGCCAGCAGTGAACTAGCGGGAGGATCGGTTGAGCAGTTCTTC.

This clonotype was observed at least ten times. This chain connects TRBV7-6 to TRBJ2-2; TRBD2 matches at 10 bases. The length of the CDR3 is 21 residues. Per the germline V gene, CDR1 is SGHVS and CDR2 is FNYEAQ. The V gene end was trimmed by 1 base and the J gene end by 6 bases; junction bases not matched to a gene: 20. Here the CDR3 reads CASSLGSVVAGLAESAGELFF. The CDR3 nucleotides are TGTGCCAGCAGCTTAGGCTCGGTGGTCGCCGGACTAGCGGAATCGGCCGGGGAGCTGTTTTTT.

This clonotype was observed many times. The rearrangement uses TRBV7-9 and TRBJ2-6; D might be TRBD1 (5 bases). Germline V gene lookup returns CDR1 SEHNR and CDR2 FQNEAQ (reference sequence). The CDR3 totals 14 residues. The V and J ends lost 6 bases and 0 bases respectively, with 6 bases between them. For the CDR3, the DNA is TGTGCCAGCAGTACAGGCTCTGGGGCCAACGTCCTGACTTTC. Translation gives CASSTGSGANVLTF. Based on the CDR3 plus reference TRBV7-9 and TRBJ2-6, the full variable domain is DTGVSQNPRHKITKRGQNVTFRCDPISEHNRLYWYRQTLGQGPEFLTYFQNEAQLEKSRLLSDRFSAERPKGSFSTLEIQRTEQGDSAMYLCASSTGSGANVLTFGAGSRLTVL.